The source of this T cell receptor (beta chain) is a study of Ad26.COV2.S vaccination and SARS-CoV-2 variants. About the research overall: As a participant in COV1001, the donor was in the Ad26.COV2.S trial arm.

Assay: immunoSEQ multiplex PCR; the TCRdb copy retains only in-frame clones and omits some. There are 440,000 or so clones in the sample; roughly 87% occur only once, and about 4.4% lies in the top ten. Treatment of the sample: around 19 received Ad26.COV2.S at low or high dose, single or two shots; about 5 received placebo; per-sample allocation not given. Samples were taken on day 63 after the first vaccine or placebo injection. Germline loops: CDR1 SGHTA, CDR2 FQGNSA. V dropped 6 bases and J dropped 3 bases, with 10 bases sitting between them. There are 13 residues in the CDR3. Sequenced material: peripheral blood, taken in a trial of Ad26.COV2.S vaccine versus placebo. The rearrangement links TRBV7-2 to TRBJ2-3; D might be TRBD1 (5 bases). The source is a person aged 18-65 years who received the Ad26.COV2.S COVID-19 vaccine or a placebo. DNA of the CDR3: TGTGCCAGCAGTTTACAGGAGACAGATACGCAGTATTTT. Translated: CASSLQETDTQYF.